Listed here are 17 T cell receptor beta chains from one sample, sequenced in a study of vaccination and CD4 T cells after COVID-19. Sample treatment: 10-day PBMC culture with coronavirus spike peptide pools or control peptides (ViraFEST assay). Sequencing of DNA taken from cultured CD4+ T cells relied on the Oncomine TCR Beta short-read assay. TCRdb reanalysed the PCR reads using MiXCR and keeps one entry per CDR3 protein. The table shows 15,000 or so distinct CDR3 sequences, with 48% occurring only once. Their cognate antigens are unknown. The specimen sequenced was CD4+ T cells from blood, cultured in vitro. Source of these receptors: a human donor who had recovered from COVID-19.

The table lists this clonotype with a few counts. This sequence joins TRBV7-8 and TRBJ1-2, with TRBD1 matching 10 bases. CDR3 length: 13 residues. J was trimmed by 8 bases and V by 6 bases; bases with no gene match: 6. CDR1 and CDR2 (germline): SGHVS, FQNEAQ. CDR3 sequence reads: CASRRDRGAGYTF. The CDR3 DNA sequence: TGTGCCAGCAGACGGGACAGGGGAGCCGGCTACACCTTC.

V is TRBV10-3 and J is TRBJ1-1; D is perhaps TRBD1 (5 bases). The CDR3 is 14 residues long. Germline assignment: CDR1 ENHRY and CDR2 SYGVKD. V was trimmed by 6 bases and J by 1 base, leaving 12 bases between them. CDR3 protein: CAISRQRGNTEAFF. The DNA for the CDR3 is TGTGCCATCAGCCGACAGAGGGGGAACACTGAAGCTTTCTTT.

This chain connects TRBV19 to TRBJ2-7, with a weak D call TRBD2 (6 bases). Germline V lookup: CDR1 LNHDA, CDR2 SQIVND (reference sequence). Trimming removed 3 bases at V and 4 bases at J, with 13 bases between. The CDR3 runs to 14 residues. The CDR3 DNA follows: TGTGCCAGTAGTATGGCAGGACTACGTTACGAGCAGTACTTC. This encodes CASSMAGLRYEQYF.

The DNA of the CDR3 is TGTGCCAGCCCATTCGGACAGGGAAGGAACACTGAAGCTTTCTTT. Its protein is CASPFGQGRNTEAFF. V gene TRBV18 combines with J gene TRBJ1-1; TRBD1 matches at 8 bases. The CDR3 is 15 residues long. The germline V gene encodes CDR1 KGHSH and CDR2 LQKENI. The ends lost 8 bases at V and 1 base at J; junction bases unmatched: 9. Full variable domain (rest looked up from reference TRBV18 and TRBJ1-1): NAGVMQNPRHLVRRRGQEARLRCSPMKGHSHVYWYRQLPEEGLKFMVYLQKENIIDESGMPKERFSAEFPKEGPSILRIQQVVRGDSAAYFCASPFGQGRNTEAFFGQGTRLTVV.

This clonotype turned up a few times. The chain joins TRBV28 to TRBJ1-5; 9 bases fit TRBD1. The CDR3 is 14 residues long. Germline CDR1 and CDR2: MDHEN and SYDVKM. V lost 6 bases, J lost 5 bases, and 5 bases stayed unmatched. The CDR3 spells CASRSGQGHQPQHF. Here the CDR3 DNA reads TGTGCCAGCAGATCCGGACAGGGGCATCAGCCCCAGCATTTT.

The chain carries TRBV6-2 or TRBV6-3 and TRBJ2-7, with TRBD2 matching 10 bases. The CDR3 has 15 residues. V was clipped by 6 bases and J by 3 bases; unmatched bases: 8. Germline CDR1 MNHEY, CDR2 SVGEGT. CDR3: CASRLLAGVFYEQYF. The CDR3 DNA follows: TGTGCCAGCAGACTGCTAGCGGGGGTCTTCTACGAGCAGTACTTC.

The sample holds a few counts of this clonotype. This chain links TRBV7-2 with TRBJ1-2; TRBD1 matches 7 bases. The CDR3 extends over 17 amino acids. V was clipped by 1 base and J by 4 bases; unmatched bases: 12. CDR1 SGHTA and CDR2 FQGNSA come from the germline V gene. CDR3 amino acids: CASSLGAPGQSSYGYTF. In DNA, the CDR3 is TGTGCCAGCAGCTTAGGGGCCCCGGGACAGAGTAGCTATGGCTACACCTTC.

This clonotype appeared a few times. This chain uses TRBV4-1 with TRBJ1-5; possible D gene TRBD1, 5 bases. This CDR3 spans 13 amino acids. The V and J ends lost 1 base and 7 bases respectively, with 8 bases between them. Germline values: CDR1 MGHRA, CDR2 YSYEKL. CDR3 DNA sequence: TGCGCCAGCAGCCAAGGGGGGGTCCAGCCCCAGCATTTT. Translating gives CASSQGGVQPQHF.

This clonotype was counted between two and nine times. The chain is built from TRBV11-2 and TRBJ2-1, with D unclear. The CDR3 consists of 17 residues. From germline, CDR1 is SGHAT and CDR2 FQNNGV. V lost 5 bases and J 2 bases, leaving 19 bases between the germline ends. For the CDR3, the DNA is TGTGCCAGCAGCCCCGGTGGGCTCAGGCCCCCCTACAATGAGCAGTTCTTC. This encodes CASSPGGLRPPYNEQFF.

This clonotype was counted a single time. The J gene is TRBJ2-5, the V gene TRBV12-3 or TRBV12-4, with D perhaps matching TRBD1 (6 bases). V was trimmed by 7 bases and J by 4 bases, leaving 16 bases between them. The CDR3 runs 14 residues. The CDR3 sequence: CASTADSDRETQYF. CDR3 coding DNA: TGTGCCAGCACCGCGGACAGTGACCGAGAGACCCAGTACTTC.

This chain joins TRBV5-1 and TRBJ2-5; D not certain. Germline-derived CDR1 and CDR2 are SGHRS and YFSETQ. V lost 0 bases to trimming and J lost 2 bases, with 5 bases between them. The CDR3 spans 13 residues. CDR3 DNA sequence: TGCGCCAGCAGCTTGGGGCAGCAAGAGACCCAGTACTTC. Its translation is CASSLGQQETQYF.

V and J are TRBV20-1 and TRBJ2-5; 16 positions agree with TRBD2. Trimming cost V 7 bases and J 5 bases; bases outside gene matches: 7. The germline gives CDR1 DFQATT, CDR2 SNEGSKA (reference sequence). CDR3 length equals 15 residues. The CDR3 sequence: CSGTGLAGGPETQYF. The CDR3 nucleotides read TGCAGTGGGACGGGACTAGCGGGAGGGCCGGAGACCCAGTACTTC.

The chain is built from TRBV4-1 and TRBJ2-5; D is ambiguous. The V end was cut by 4 bases, the J end by 5 bases, with 14 bases between. The CDR3 is 14 amino acids. Per the germline V gene, CDR1 is MGHRA and CDR2 is YSYEKL. Here the CDR3 reads CASSPERARETQYF. In nucleotides, the CDR3 is TGCGCCAGCAGCCCAGAAAGGGCGAGGGAGACCCAGTACTTC.

A few counts support this clonotype. The chain couples TRBV6-1 to TRBJ1-5; D unclear. CDR1 and CDR2 (germline): MNHNS, SASEGT. This CDR3 is built from 13 residues. V lost 5 bases to trimming and J lost 2 bases, with 7 bases between them. The CDR3: CASSHQGNQPQHF. CDR3 coding DNA: TGTGCCAGCAGTCACCAGGGCAATCAGCCCCAGCATTTT.

This chain joins TRBV29-1 and TRBJ2-5; D unclear. V dropped 2 bases and J dropped 5 bases, with 3 bases sitting between them. The CDR3 contains 10 residues. Germline V lookup: CDR1 SQVTM, CDR2 ANQGSEA. The CDR3: CSVEYETQYF. The CDR3 DNA is TGCAGCGTTGAATATGAGACCCAGTACTTC.

This clonotype appeared a few times. The chain has TRBV24-1 and TRBJ2-3, with D possibly matching TRBD1 (5 bases). The germline gives CDR1 KGHDR, CDR2 SFDVKD. This CDR3 has 15 amino acids. The V end was cut by 3 bases, the J end by 1 base, with 10 bases between. The CDR3 sequence: CATSDGRAGTDTQYF. The CDR3 region has the DNA TGTGCCACCAGTGATGGCAGGGCGGGCACAGATACGCAGTATTTT.

The gene calls are TRBV12-3 or TRBV12-4 and TRBJ1-2; D possibly corresponds to TRBD1 (5 bases). Trimming removed 5 bases at V and 4 bases at J, with 14 bases between. CDR3 length: 14 residues. The CDR3 spells CASSTRQSFYGYTF. The CDR3 DNA reads TGTGCCAGCAGTACGAGACAGAGCTTCTATGGCTACACCTTC.